The 14 T cell receptor beta chains reported below all come from one sample, sequenced in a study of CD8 T cells in ankylosing spondylitis. TCRdb itself ran the 5' RACE reads through MiXCR, one entry per CDR3 protein. The table shows around 160,000 distinct CDR3 sequences, with around 10% occurring only once. Input material: blood, either unsorted or a sorted T cell fraction (not recorded which). The source of these receptors is a male donor with ankylosing spondylitis or in good health (not recorded which).

This clonotype was observed many times. The rearrangement uses TRBV4-1 and TRBJ1-3; possibly TRBD1 for D (5 bases). The CDR3 consists of 17 residues. Trimming left V 7 bases short and J 0 bases short, with 19 bases between. Per the germline V gene, CDR1 is MGHRA and CDR2 is YSYEKL. Here the CDR3 DNA reads TGCGCCAGCACCAGAACTTCGACGGACATCTCTGGAAACACCATATATTTT. This sequence encodes CASTRTSTDISGNTIYF.

The chain uses TRBV7-9 and TRBJ2-7; no clear D. Germline V gene data show CDR1 as SEHNR and CDR2 as FQNEAQ (reference sequence). Trimming removed 5 bases from V and 0 bases from J, with 11 bases in between. This CDR3 contains 14 residues. CDR3 sequence reads: CASSGTPSSYEQYF. The CDR3 nucleotides read TGTGCCAGCAGCGGTACCCCCAGCTCCTACGAGCAGTACTTC.

This clonotype has a single count. V is TRBV7-9 and J is TRBJ1-2; TRBD1 might be the D (6 bases). The germline gives CDR1 SEHNR, CDR2 FQNEAQ (reference sequence). The CDR3 is made up of 14 amino acids. The V end lost 4 bases, the J end lost 4 bases, and 13 bases lay between the germline ends. The CDR3 loop is CASSSQGPTYGYTF. Here the CDR3 DNA reads TGTGCCAGCAGCTCACAGGGACCTACCTATGGCTACACCTTC.

Details on this clonotype: A read error is possible here, since a much larger clone lies one base away. The chain combines TRBV20-1 with TRBJ2-7; D could derive from TRBD1 or TRBD2 (5 bases each). The CDR3 contains 12 residues. Trimming cost V 2 bases and J 9 bases, with 14 bases left between them. From germline, CDR1 is DFQATT and CDR2 SNEGSKA (reference sequence). The CDR3 DNA is TGCAGTGCTAGACAGAGGGACCACGGGCAGTACTTC. Its translation is CSARQRDHGQYF.

V is TRBV11-1 and J is TRBJ2-1, with 7 bases identical to TRBD2. Germline CDR1 is SGHAT and CDR2 is FQDESV (reference sequence). The J segment lost 7 bases and the V segment lost 4 bases, leaving 19 bases of the junction unmatched. This CDR3 is built from 18 residues. The CDR3 reads CASSSFRGGGGPRNEQFF. DNA for the CDR3: TGTGCCAGCAGCTCATTCCGAGGAGGCGGGGGACCTAGGAATGAGCAGTTCTTC.

This clonotype was detected ten times or more. The chain joins TRBV5-1 to TRBJ2-5; D possibly corresponds to TRBD1 (7 bases). Germline CDR1 SGHRS, CDR2 YFSETQ. The CDR3 sequence is 12 residues long. V lost 10 bases and J lost 1, with 11 bases in between. The chain's CDR3 is CASQGGQETQYF. CDR3 in DNA: TGCGCCTCCCAGGGGGGCCAAGAGACCCAGTACTTC.

The V call is TRBV10-3, the J call TRBJ2-3, with D perhaps assigned TRBD1 or TRBD2 (5 bases each). V was clipped by 0 bases and J by 6 bases, with 16 bases between them. CDR1 ENHRY and CDR2 SYGVKD come from the germline V gene. There are 16 residues in the CDR3. The CDR3 region is CAISESGTIGSDTQYF. Here the CDR3 DNA reads TGTGCCATCAGTGAGTCCGGGACCATTGGTTCGGATACGCAGTATTTT.

This clonotype was picked up many times. The CDR3 sequence: CASSPTTSGTNEQFF. CDR3 DNA sequence: TGCGCCAGCAGTCCCACTACTAGCGGGACGAATGAGCAGTTCTTC. V gene TRBV10-2 combines with J gene TRBJ2-1; 10 bases are a match to TRBD2. The CDR3 loop spans 15 amino acids. Germline CDR1 reads WSHSY; CDR2 reads SAAADI. The J segment lost 7 bases and the V segment lost 5 bases, leaving 8 bases of the junction unmatched.

Ten or more counts support this clonotype. This chain links TRBV5-1 with TRBJ2-1; 9 positions match TRBD2. Trimming at V came to 1 base and at J to 6 bases, leaving 5 bases not matched to a gene. This CDR3 is built from 15 residues. Germline V gene sequence: CDR1 SGHRS, CDR2 YFSETQ. The CDR3 protein is CASSLQTSGVNEQFF. The CDR3 nucleotides are TGCGCCAGCAGCTTGCAGACTAGCGGCGTCAATGAGCAGTTCTTC.

The rearrangement uses TRBV6-1 and TRBJ2-1; maybe TRBD2 (6 bases). V was pared by 4 bases and J by 4 bases, with 14 bases between. The CDR3 loop spans 15 amino acids. Germline V gene data show CDR1 as MNHNS and CDR2 as SASEGT. The CDR3 region has the DNA TGTGCCAGCAGTGGTTTTAGCGGAACTTACAATGAGCAGTTCTTC. Protein product: CASSGFSGTYNEQFF.

This clonotype has a count of ten or more. The gene calls are TRBV5-1 and TRBJ2-7; D perhaps matches TRBD2 (6 bases). V was pared by 6 bases and J by 2 bases, with 18 bases between. Germline CDR1 and CDR2: SGHRS and YFSETQ. This CDR3 region has 15 residues. This chain's CDR3 is CASNTGRDDTYEQYF. The CDR3 DNA sequence: TGCGCCAGCAACACGGGGCGGGACGACACCTACGAGCAGTACTTC.

The chain joins TRBV7-2 to TRBJ1-3; D unresolved. Trimming left V 3 bases short and J 2 bases short, with 11 bases between. CDR3 length: 15 residues. CDR1 and CDR2 from the germline V gene are SGHTA and FQGNSA. CDR3 nucleotides: TGTGCCAGCAGCTTCCCGGGTGTACCTGGAAACACCATATATTTT. This encodes CASSFPGVPGNTIYF.

The rearrangement joins TRBV12-2 to TRBJ2-5; the DNA was not used to check the table's D call, TRBD1. TRBV12-2 counts as a pseudogene. CDR3 length: 13 residues. CDR3 loop: CASRQDRGETQYF. CDR3 coding DNA: TGTGCAAGTCGCCAAGACAGGGGGGAGACCCAGTACTTC.

CDR3 coding DNA: TGCGCCAGCACGTGGCCAGGAGCAGATACGCAGTATTTT. Translation: CASTWPGADTQYF. The rearrangement links TRBV5-1 to TRBJ2-3; D is unresolved. With 6 bases removed from V and 4 bases from J, the gap between germline ends came to 12 bases. Germline V lookup: CDR1 SGHRS, CDR2 YFSETQ. This CDR3 has 13 residues.